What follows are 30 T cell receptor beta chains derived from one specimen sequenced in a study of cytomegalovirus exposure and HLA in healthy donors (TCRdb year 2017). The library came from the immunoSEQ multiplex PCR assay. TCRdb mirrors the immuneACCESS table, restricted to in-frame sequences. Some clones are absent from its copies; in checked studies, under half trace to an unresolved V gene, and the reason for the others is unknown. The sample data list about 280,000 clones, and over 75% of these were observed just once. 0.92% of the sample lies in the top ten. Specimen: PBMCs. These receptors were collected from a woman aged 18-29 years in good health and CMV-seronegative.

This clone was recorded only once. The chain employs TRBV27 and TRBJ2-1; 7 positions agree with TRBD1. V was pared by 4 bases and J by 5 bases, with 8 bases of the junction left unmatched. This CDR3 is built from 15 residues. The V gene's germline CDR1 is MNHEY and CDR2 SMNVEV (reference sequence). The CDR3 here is CASSYLPDRDNEQFF. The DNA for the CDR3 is TGTGCCAGCAGTTATCTGCCCGACAGGGACAATGAGCAGTTCTTC.

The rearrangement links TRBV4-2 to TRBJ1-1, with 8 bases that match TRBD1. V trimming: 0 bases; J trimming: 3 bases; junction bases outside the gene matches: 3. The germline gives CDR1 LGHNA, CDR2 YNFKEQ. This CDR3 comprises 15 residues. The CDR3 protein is CASSQEAGQDTEAFF. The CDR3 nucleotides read TGTGCCAGCAGCCAAGAGGCGGGACAGGACACTGAAGCTTTCTTT.

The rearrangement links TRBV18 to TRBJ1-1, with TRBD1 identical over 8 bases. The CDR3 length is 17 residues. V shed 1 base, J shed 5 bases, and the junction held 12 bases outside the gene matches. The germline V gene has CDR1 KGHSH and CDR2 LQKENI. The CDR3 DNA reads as TGTGCCAGCTCACCACGGGACGTGACAGGGGCGGGGACTGAAGCTTTCTTT. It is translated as CASSPRDVTGAGTEAFF.

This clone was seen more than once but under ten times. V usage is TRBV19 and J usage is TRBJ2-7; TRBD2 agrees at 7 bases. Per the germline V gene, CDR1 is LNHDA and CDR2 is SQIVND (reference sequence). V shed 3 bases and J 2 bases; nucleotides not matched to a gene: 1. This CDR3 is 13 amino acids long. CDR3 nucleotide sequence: TGTGCCAGTAGTATGCGGGGGACCTACGAGCAGTACTTC. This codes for CASSMRGTYEQYF.

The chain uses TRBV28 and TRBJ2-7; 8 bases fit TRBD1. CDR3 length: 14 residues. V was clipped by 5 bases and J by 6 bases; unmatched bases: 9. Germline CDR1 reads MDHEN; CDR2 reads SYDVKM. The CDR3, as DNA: TGTGCCAGCAGTAAGCCGCGGACAGGGAGCGAGCAGTACTTC. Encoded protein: CASSKPRTGSEQYF.

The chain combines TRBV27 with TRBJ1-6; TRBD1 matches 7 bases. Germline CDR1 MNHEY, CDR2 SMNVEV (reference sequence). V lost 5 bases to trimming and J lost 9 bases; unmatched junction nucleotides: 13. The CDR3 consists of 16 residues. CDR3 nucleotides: TGTGCCAGCAGTCCCAGGACAGGATCTCAGAGTTCACCCCTCCACTTT. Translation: CASSPRTGSQSSPLHF.

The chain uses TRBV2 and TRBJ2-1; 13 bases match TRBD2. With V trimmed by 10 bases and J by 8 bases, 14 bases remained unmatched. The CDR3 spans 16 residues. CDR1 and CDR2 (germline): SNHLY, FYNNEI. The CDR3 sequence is CANQGMGTSGIDEQFF. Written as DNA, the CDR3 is TGTGCCAACCAGGGGATGGGGACTAGCGGGATCGATGAGCAGTTCTTC.

DNA of the CDR3: TGTGCCAGCAGACGAGTGAGCAGGGACTACGAGCAGTACTTC. This encodes CASRRVSRDYEQYF. V gene TRBV6-5 combines with J gene TRBJ2-7; possible D gene TRBD1, 5 bases. V lost 6 bases and J 3 bases, leaving 15 bases between the germline ends. Germline V gene data show CDR1 as MNHEY and CDR2 as SVGAGI. This CDR3 region has 14 residues.

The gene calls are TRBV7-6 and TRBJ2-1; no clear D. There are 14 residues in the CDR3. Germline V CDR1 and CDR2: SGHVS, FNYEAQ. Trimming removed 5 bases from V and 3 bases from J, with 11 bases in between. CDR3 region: CASSPPGFYNEQFF. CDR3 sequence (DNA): TGTGCCAGCAGCCCGCCGGGTTTCTACAATGAGCAGTTCTTC.

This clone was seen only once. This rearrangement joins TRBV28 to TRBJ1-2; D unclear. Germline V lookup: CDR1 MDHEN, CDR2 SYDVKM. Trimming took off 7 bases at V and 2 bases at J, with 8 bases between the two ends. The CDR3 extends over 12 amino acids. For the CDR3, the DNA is TGTGCCAGCACGCGAACGAACTATGGCTACACCTTC. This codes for CASTRTNYGYTF.

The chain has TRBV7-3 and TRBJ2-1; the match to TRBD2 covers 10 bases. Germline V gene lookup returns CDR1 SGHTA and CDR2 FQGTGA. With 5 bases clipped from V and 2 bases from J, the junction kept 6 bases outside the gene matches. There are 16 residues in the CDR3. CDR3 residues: CASSPGLAEAYNEQFF. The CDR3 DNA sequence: TGTGCCAGCAGCCCAGGACTAGCGGAAGCCTACAATGAGCAGTTCTTC.

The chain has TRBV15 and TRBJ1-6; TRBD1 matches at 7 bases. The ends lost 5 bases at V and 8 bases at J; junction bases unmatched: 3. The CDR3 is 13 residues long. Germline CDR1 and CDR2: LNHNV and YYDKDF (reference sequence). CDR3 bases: TGTGCCACCAGCGACAGGGTGGATTCACCCCTCCACTTT. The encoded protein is CATSDRVDSPLHF.

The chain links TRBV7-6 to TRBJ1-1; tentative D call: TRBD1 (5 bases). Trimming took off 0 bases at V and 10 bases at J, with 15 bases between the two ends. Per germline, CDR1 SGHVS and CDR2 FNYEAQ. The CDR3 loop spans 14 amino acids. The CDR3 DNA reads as TGTGCCAGCAGCTTAGCGCCAGCGGGGGGTGGAGCTTTCTTT. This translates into CASSLAPAGGGAFF.

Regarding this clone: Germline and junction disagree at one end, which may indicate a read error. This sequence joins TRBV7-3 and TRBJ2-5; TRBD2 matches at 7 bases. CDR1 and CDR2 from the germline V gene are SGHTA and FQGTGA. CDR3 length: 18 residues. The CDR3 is CASNLRVGETGGRETQYF. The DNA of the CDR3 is TGTGCCAGCAACTTAAGGGTGGGGGAGACGGGGGGACGAGAGACCCAGTACTTC.

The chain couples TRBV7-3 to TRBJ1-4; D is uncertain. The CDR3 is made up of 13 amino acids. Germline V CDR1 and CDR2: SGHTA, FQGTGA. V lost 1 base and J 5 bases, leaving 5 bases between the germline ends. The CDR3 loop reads CASSLNRNEKLFF. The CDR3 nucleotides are TGTGCCAGCAGCTTAAACAGAAATGAAAAACTGTTTTTT.

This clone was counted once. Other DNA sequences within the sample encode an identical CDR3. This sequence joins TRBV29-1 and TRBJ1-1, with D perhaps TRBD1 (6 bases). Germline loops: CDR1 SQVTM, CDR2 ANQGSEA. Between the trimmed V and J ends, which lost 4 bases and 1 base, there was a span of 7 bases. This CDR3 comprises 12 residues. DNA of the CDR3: TGCAGCGTTGGACAGGCGAACACTGAAGCTTTCTTT. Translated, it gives CSVGQANTEAFF.

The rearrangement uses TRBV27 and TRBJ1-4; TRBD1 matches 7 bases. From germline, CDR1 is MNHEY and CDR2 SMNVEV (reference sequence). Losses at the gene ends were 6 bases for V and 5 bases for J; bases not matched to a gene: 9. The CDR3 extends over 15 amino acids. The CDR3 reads CASRGRQGGNEKLFF. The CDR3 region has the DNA TGTGCCAGCAGGGGAAGACAGGGTGGCAATGAAAAACTGTTTTTT.

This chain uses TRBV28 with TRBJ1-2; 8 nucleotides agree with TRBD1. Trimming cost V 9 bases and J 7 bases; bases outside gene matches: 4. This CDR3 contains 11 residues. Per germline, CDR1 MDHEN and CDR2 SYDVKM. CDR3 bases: TGTGCCAGTTCCAGGGGGCTTGGCTACACCTTC. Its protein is CASSRGLGYTF.

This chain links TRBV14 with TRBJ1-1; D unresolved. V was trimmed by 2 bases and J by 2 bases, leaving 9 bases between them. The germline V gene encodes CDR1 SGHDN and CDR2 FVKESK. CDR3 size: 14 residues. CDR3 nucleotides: TGTGCCAGCAGCCAAAGAGCCTTTAACACTGAAGCTTTCTTT. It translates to CASSQRAFNTEAFF.

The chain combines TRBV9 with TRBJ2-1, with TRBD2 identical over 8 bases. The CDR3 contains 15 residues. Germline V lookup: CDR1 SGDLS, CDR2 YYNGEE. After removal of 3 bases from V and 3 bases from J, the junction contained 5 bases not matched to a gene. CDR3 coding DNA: TGTGCCAGCAGCGGCGGGAGGAGTTTCTACAATGAGCAGTTCTTC. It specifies CASSGGRSFYNEQFF.

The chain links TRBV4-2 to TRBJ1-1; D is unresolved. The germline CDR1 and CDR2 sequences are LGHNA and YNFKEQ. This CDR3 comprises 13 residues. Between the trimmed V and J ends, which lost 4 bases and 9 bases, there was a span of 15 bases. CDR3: CASSPSVSGKAFF. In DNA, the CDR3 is TGTGCCAGCAGCCCGTCGGTGAGCGGGAAAGCTTTCTTT.

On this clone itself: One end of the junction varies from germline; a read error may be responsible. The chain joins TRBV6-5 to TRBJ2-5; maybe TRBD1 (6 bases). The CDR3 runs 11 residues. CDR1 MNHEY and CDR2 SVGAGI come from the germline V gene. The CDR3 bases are TGTGCCAGCAGCCGGGATGGGGGCCTCCACTTC. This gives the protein CASSRDGGLHF.

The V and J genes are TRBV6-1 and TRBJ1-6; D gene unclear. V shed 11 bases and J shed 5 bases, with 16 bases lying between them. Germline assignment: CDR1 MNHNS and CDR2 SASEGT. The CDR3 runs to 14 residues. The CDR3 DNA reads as TGTGCCGGCGAGGGCGGGAGCGATAATTCACCCCTCCACTTT. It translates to CAGEGGSDNSPLHF.

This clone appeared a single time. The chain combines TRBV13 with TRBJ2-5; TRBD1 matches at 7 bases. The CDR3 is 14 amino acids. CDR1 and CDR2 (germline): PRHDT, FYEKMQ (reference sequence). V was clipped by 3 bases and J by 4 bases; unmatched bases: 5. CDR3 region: CASSLGPGGETQYF. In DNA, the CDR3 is TGTGCCAGCAGCTTGGGGCCAGGGGGAGAGACCCAGTACTTC.

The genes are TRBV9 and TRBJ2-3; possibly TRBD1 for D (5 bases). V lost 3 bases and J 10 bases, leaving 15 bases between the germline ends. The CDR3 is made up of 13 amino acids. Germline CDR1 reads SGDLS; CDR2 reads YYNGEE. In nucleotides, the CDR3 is TGTGCCAGCAGCGGGGGCGCAACCAAGCCGCAGTATTTT. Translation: CASSGGATKPQYF.

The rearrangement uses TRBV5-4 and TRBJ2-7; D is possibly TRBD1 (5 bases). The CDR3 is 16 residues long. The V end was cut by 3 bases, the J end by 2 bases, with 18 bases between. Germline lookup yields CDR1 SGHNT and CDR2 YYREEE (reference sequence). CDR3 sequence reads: CASSSKKQGVTYEQYF. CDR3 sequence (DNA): TGTGCCAGCAGCTCGAAGAAACAAGGGGTGACCTACGAGCAGTACTTC.

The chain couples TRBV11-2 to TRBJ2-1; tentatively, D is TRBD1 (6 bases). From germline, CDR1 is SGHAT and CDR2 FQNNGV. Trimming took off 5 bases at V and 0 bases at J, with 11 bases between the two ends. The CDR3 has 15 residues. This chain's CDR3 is CASSLMDSSYNEQFF. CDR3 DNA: TGTGCCAGCAGCCTAATGGACAGCTCCTACAATGAGCAGTTCTTC.

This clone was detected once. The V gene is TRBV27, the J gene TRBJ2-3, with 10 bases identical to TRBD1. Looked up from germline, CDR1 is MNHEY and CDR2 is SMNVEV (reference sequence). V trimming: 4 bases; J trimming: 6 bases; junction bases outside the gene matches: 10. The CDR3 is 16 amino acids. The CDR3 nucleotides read TGTGCCAGCAGTTCCTTGATCGGGACAGGGGTCGATACGCAGTATTTT. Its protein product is CASSSLIGTGVDTQYF.

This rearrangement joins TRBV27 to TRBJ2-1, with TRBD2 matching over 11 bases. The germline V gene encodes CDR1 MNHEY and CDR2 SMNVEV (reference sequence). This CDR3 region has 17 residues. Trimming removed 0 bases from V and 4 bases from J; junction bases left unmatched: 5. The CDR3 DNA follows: TGTGCCAGCAGTTTATCGACCGGGACTAGCGGTTACAATGAGCAGTTCTTC. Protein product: CASSLSTGTSGYNEQFF.

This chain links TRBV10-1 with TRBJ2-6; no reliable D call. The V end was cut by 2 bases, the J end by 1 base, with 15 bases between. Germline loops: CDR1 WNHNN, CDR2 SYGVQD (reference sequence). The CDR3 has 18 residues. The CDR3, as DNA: TGCGCCAGCAGTGAGCCCGAAGAGGTACCATCTGGGGCCAACGTCCTGACTTTC. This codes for CASSEPEEVPSGANVLTF.